The 8 T cell receptor beta chains below all came from one sample that was sequenced in a study of CD8 T cells in Susac syndrome. RNA totalling roughly 0.5 to 1 ug underwent reverse transcription with random hexamers. From the immunoSEQ multiplex PCR reads, TCRdb called clonotypes with MiXCR, one entry per CDR3 protein. The table lists about 140,000 distinct CDR3 sequences, roughly 96% of them singletons. The sequenced sample was CD4+ T cells from PBMCs. The source of these receptors is a human donor with multiple sclerosis.

This clonotype was found once. The CDR3 loop reads CASSLGLYEQFF. CDR3 sequence (DNA): TGTGCCAGCAGTCTGGGCTTGTATGAGCAGTTCTTC. V gene TRBV28 combines with J gene TRBJ2-1; D remains unclear. Germline V gene data show CDR1 as MDHEN and CDR2 as SYDVKM. This CDR3 comprises 12 residues. V was trimmed by 5 bases and J by 8 bases, leaving 10 bases between them.

The J gene is TRBJ2-7, the V gene TRBV25-1; D call uncertain. The CDR3 length is 13 residues. Germline-derived CDR1 and CDR2 are MGHDK and SYGVNS. V lost 2 bases and J 2 bases, leaving 7 bases between the germline ends. The CDR3 DNA reads as TGTGCCAGCAGTGAAATGATCGCCTACGAGCAGTACTTC. It specifies CASSEMIAYEQYF.

The chain uses TRBV20-1 and TRBJ1-2; 12 bases agree with TRBD1. CDR1 is DFQATT, CDR2 SNEGSKA, per germline (reference sequence). V shed 1 base, J shed 5 bases, and the junction held 11 bases outside the gene matches. This CDR3 region has 17 residues. This CDR3 is CSARAIPRDRGLYGYTF. In nucleotides, the CDR3 is TGCAGTGCTAGAGCCATCCCCCGGGACAGGGGGCTGTATGGCTACACCTTC.

This rearrangement joins TRBV30 to TRBJ2-7, with TRBD1 as a possible D gene (6 bases). In germline, CDR1 is GTSNPN, CDR2 SVGIG (reference sequence). The CDR3 is 13 amino acids. V was cut by 2 bases and J by 6 bases, with 14 bases left in between. The CDR3 DNA reads TGTGCCTGGAGTCTACTGACAGGCGGCGAGCAGTACTTC. This translates into CAWSLLTGGEQYF. Full variable domain (remainder filled in from reference TRBV30 and TRBJ2-7): SQTIHQWPATLVQPVGSPLSLECTVEGTSNPNLYWYRQAAGRGLQLLFYSVGIGQISSEVPQNLSASRPQDRQFILSSKKLLLSDSGFYLCAWSLLTGGEQYFGPGTRLTVT.

This sequence joins TRBV18 and TRBJ2-1; a weak D match, TRBD2 (6 bases). CDR3 length: 11 residues. The V and J ends lost 6 bases and 7 bases respectively, with 7 bases between them. In germline, CDR1 is KGHSH, CDR2 LQKENI. CDR3 protein: CASSDYNEQFF. CDR3 coding DNA: TGTGCCAGCTCGGACTATAATGAGCAGTTCTTC.

This chain connects TRBV20-1 to TRBJ2-7; TRBD2 matches at 9 bases. The CDR3 is 14 residues long. The ends lost 1 base at V and 2 bases at J; junction bases unmatched: 3. Germline CDR1 reads DFQATT; CDR2 reads SNEGSKA (reference sequence). The CDR3, as DNA: TGCAGTGCTAGAGTGAGCGGGGGGACCTACGAGCAGTACTTC. It yields the protein CSARVSGGTYEQYF.

The chain links TRBV15 to TRBJ2-3; no clear D gene. The CDR3 covers 15 residues. Germline V CDR1 and CDR2: LNHNV, YYDKDF (reference sequence). Trimming took off 0 bases at V and 0 bases at J, with 7 bases between the two ends. CDR3 bases: TGTGCCACCAGCAGAGAACAGTCGAGCACAGATACGCAGTATTTT. Translating it yields CATSREQSSTDTQYF.

V is TRBV6-6 and J is TRBJ1-1; D is undetermined. Germline CDR1 is MNHNY and CDR2 is SVGAGI (reference sequence). The V and J ends lost 0 bases and 1 base respectively, with 6 bases between them. The CDR3 runs to 14 residues. CDR3 in amino acids: CASSYSAENTEAFF. DNA of the CDR3: TGTGCCAGCAGTTACTCGGCCGAGAACACTGAAGCTTTCTTT.